This T cell receptor (beta chain) came from a study of blood T cell repertoires in COVID-19. Across the study: In each case, the material was cDNA or gDNA derived from T cells, B-cell-depleted T cells, or PBMCs.

The authors' processing: Estimates of nucleated cell counts were drawn from the amplification of reference gene primers. TCRdb's table, derived via immunoSEQ multiplex PCR, lists solely in-frame clones and lacks some. The V and J calls and clone size were taken over from that table, and D and trimming were inferred from the DNA. The profile shows 150,000 to 200,000 clones, more than 70% of them singletons. Between the trimmed V and J ends, which lost 8 bases and 3 bases, there was a span of 10 bases. The germline V gene has CDR1 MNHEY and CDR2 SVGAGI. The CDR3 length is 12 residues. The gene calls are TRBV6-5 and TRBJ1-1, with D hard to call. The receptor's source is a man between 35 and 55 years old with active or convalescent COVID-19. The sample consisted of peripheral blood. CDR3 sequence reads: CASLPDYTEAFF. The CDR3 coding sequence is TGTGCCAGCCTACCCGACTACACTGAAGCTTTCTTT.